These 19 T cell receptor beta chains came from one sample sequenced in a study of blood T cells in healthy people across ages. Primed by a sample-barcoded 5' primer and a J-beta primer mix, a second PCR proceeded for roughly 7 to 12 cycles. One entry per CDR3 protein results from TCRdb running MiXCR on the 5' RACE reads. In the table there are about 1.1 million distinct CDR3 sequences, about two fifths of which are singletons. The sequenced sample was blood. The receptors derive from a young man in good health.

This clonotype came up a few times. J is TRBJ2-7 and V is TRBV27, with D uncertain. V lost 5 bases to trimming and J lost 2 bases, with 10 bases between them. CDR1 and CDR2 (germline): MNHEY, SMNVEV (reference sequence). The CDR3 length is 13 residues. The CDR3 sequence is CASSAYSPYEQYF. The DNA of the CDR3 is TGTGCCAGCAGTGCATACAGTCCCTACGAGCAGTACTTC.

The chain employs TRBV19 and TRBJ1-1, with D hard to call. CDR1 LNHDA and CDR2 SQIVND come from the germline V gene (reference sequence). With 7 bases removed from V and 0 bases from J, the gap between germline ends came to 12 bases. This CDR3 is 14 amino acids long. The CDR3 is CASTLGSLNTEAFF. The CDR3, as DNA: TGTGCCAGTACCCTCGGCAGTTTGAACACTGAAGCTTTCTTT.

The CDR3 spells CASTPGTPLSTEAFF. The CDR3 region has the DNA TGTGCCAGCACCCCAGGTACCCCGTTATCTACTGAAGCTTTCTTT. The J gene is TRBJ1-1, the V gene TRBV27, with D unresolved. Germline CDR1 is MNHEY and CDR2 is SMNVEV (reference sequence). The V gene lost 7 bases and the J gene lost 5 bases, with 20 bases spanning the gap. CDR3 length equals 15 residues.

The V and J genes are TRBV14 and TRBJ2-1, with 9 nucleotides matching TRBD2. In germline, CDR1 is SGHDN, CDR2 FVKESK. The V gene end was trimmed by 1 base and the J gene end by 2 bases; junction bases not matched to a gene: 9. This CDR3 spans 18 amino acids. The CDR3 nucleotides read TGTGCCAGCAGCCAAGGGACTTTGCGGGGGGGCCCCTACAATGAGCAGTTCTTC. Its protein product is CASSQGTLRGGPYNEQFF.

The chain recombines TRBV12-3 or TRBV12-4 with TRBJ1-1; maybe TRBD1 (6 bases). This CDR3 comprises 18 residues. V was clipped by 2 bases and J by 0 bases, with 19 bases between them. The CDR3 nucleotides read TGTGCCAGCAGTTTATTTCTTAGTACGGACAGCATGAACACTGAAGCTTTCTTT. Translating gives CASSLFLSTDSMNTEAFF.

In DNA, the CDR3 is TGTGCCAGCAGTTTTTCTGACAGGAGTAGCCCAGATACGCAGTATTTT. Its protein product is CASSFSDRSSPDTQYF. The chain carries TRBV6-2 or TRBV6-3 and TRBJ2-3; perhaps TRBD1 as D (6 bases). Between the trimmed V and J ends, which lost 4 bases and 4 bases, there was a span of 18 bases. The germline CDR1 and CDR2 sequences are MNHEY and SVGEGT. The CDR3 sequence is 16 residues long.

This clonotype has only a few counts. The chain employs TRBV4-3 and TRBJ2-1; 11 bases map to TRBD2. The CDR3 has 17 residues. V lost 0 bases to trimming and J lost 8 bases; unmatched junction nucleotides: 9. Germline V gene sequence: CDR1 LGHNA, CDR2 YSLEER. The CDR3 sequence: CASSQDQFSGGADEQFF. For the CDR3, the DNA is TGCGCCAGCAGCCAAGATCAGTTTAGCGGGGGGGCGGATGAGCAGTTCTTC.

This clonotype was counted a single time. A much bigger clone sits one base away, suggesting this may be a read error. The chain couples TRBV5-1 to TRBJ2-1; 13 bases line up with TRBD2. The CDR3 has 18 residues. The ends lost 4 bases at V and 0 bases at J; junction bases unmatched: 7. Germline V CDR1 and CDR2: SGHRS, YFSETQ. CDR3 nucleotide sequence: TGCGCCAGCAGCCTATTCGGGACTAGCGGGGCCTCCTACAATGAGCAGTTCTTC. It encodes CASSLFGTSGASYNEQFF.

This clonotype was seen only a few times. CDR3 bases: TGTGCCACCAGTGATTCGAGGGGGGCGGGGGACGATGAGCAGTTCTTC. Translating it yields CATSDSRGAGDDEQFF. This chain uses TRBV24-1 with TRBJ2-1; the D gene is possibly TRBD2 (7 bases). The germline V gene has CDR1 KGHDR and CDR2 SFDVKD. The CDR3 is 16 amino acids. The V end lost 2 bases, the J end lost 8 bases, and 18 bases lay between the germline ends.

There are a few counts of this clonotype. The chain couples TRBV14 to TRBJ2-1; D possibly corresponds to TRBD1 (6 bases). This CDR3 has 15 residues. Germline CDR1 SGHDN, CDR2 FVKESK. V lost 1 base and J 5 bases, leaving 12 bases between the germline ends. This CDR3 is CASSQVQGRDNEQFF. CDR3 DNA sequence: TGTGCCAGCAGCCAAGTACAGGGCAGGGACAATGAGCAGTTCTTC.

This clonotype appeared a few times. The chain employs TRBV6-2 or TRBV6-3 and TRBJ1-1; no clear D. Germline values: CDR1 MNHEY, CDR2 SVGEGT. There are 14 residues in the CDR3. Trimming stripped 4 bases from V and 1 base from J, with 10 bases between. CDR3 nucleotide sequence: TGTGCCAGCAGTTTCTCGGTTCGGAACACTGAAGCTTTCTTT. It codes for CASSFSVRNTEAFF.

The genes are TRBV12-5 and TRBJ2-5, with D perhaps matching TRBD2 (6 bases). Gene TRBJ2-7 matches the end of the DNA better, so the J call may be wrong. This CDR3 spans 13 amino acids. Germline V gives CDR1 LGHNT, CDR2 FRNRAP. CDR3 region: CASGGGRSYEQYF. CDR3 DNA: TGTGCTAGTGGCGGGGGTAGGTCCTACGAGCAGTACTTC.

Concerning this clonotype itself: A much larger clonotype is one base distant, so this may be a read error. V usage is TRBV10-3 and J usage is TRBJ2-7; 9 bases map to TRBD1. CDR1 is ENHRY and CDR2 is SYGVKD in the germline V gene. This CDR3 is built from 18 residues. CDR3 amino acids: CATSEARTGAEFPYEQYF. The CDR3 DNA follows: TGTGCCACCAGTGAGGCTCGGACAGGGGCTGAATTCCCTTACGAGCAGTACTTC.

The gene calls are TRBV10-3 and TRBJ2-1; D is undetermined. This CDR3 is 15 amino acids long. From germline, CDR1 is ENHRY and CDR2 SYGVKD. Trimming removed 10 bases at V and 7 bases at J, with 23 bases between. CDR3: CATSPAAQFGNEQFF. In DNA, the CDR3 is TGTGCCACCAGCCCCGCCGCGCAATTCGGGAATGAGCAGTTCTTC.

V usage is TRBV7-2 and J usage is TRBJ1-3; TRBD1 agrees at 9 bases. Germline V CDR1 and CDR2: SGHTA, FQGNSA. J was trimmed by 4 bases and V by 7 bases; bases with no gene match: 14. CDR3 size: 17 residues. The CDR3 sequence is CASNQIQGAPTGNTIYF. CDR3 DNA sequence: TGTGCCAGCAACCAAATACAGGGGGCGCCGACGGGAAACACCATATATTTT.

This rearrangement joins TRBV29-1 to TRBJ2-2; D unresolved. The V end lost 6 bases, the J end lost 2 bases, and 7 bases lay between the germline ends. The CDR3 is 12 amino acids. CDR1 is SQVTM, CDR2 ANQGSEA, per germline. The CDR3: CSVGLNTGELFF. The CDR3 nucleotides are TGCAGCGTCGGTCTAAACACCGGGGAGCTGTTTTTT.

This clonotype was recorded a few times. The chain couples TRBV7-9 to TRBJ1-1, with a possible D match to TRBD1 (5 bases). Germline V lookup: CDR1 SEHNR, CDR2 FQNEAQ (reference sequence). Deletions cut 1 base from V and 2 bases from J, with 14 bases between. CDR3 length equals 16 residues. The CDR3 nucleotides read TGTGCCAGCAGCTTAGGGCCGCAGGGTGCAAACACTGAAGCTTTCTTT. The encoded protein is CASSLGPQGANTEAFF.

This clonotype appeared a few times. The V and J genes are TRBV7-3 and TRBJ2-2; 9 nucleotides line up with TRBD2. The CDR3 is 17 amino acids. From germline, CDR1 is SGHTA and CDR2 FQGTGA. V lost 6 bases to trimming and J lost 2 bases; unmatched junction nucleotides: 10. CDR3 bases: TGTGCCAGCAGTGATCCGGGACTAGCTATAAACACCGGGGAGCTGTTTTTT. It specifies CASSDPGLAINTGELFF.

The genes are TRBV27 and TRBJ2-2; D unclear. CDR3 length: 13 amino acids. The V and J ends lost 3 bases and 3 bases respectively, with 5 bases between them. CDR1 MNHEY and CDR2 SMNVEV come from the germline V gene (reference sequence). The CDR3 DNA sequence: TGTGCCAGCAGTTTTGTTTACACCGGGGAGCTGTTTTTT. Its translation: CASSFVYTGELFF.